This passage covers 16 T cell receptor beta chains from one sample sequenced in a study of CD8 T cells in cerebrospinal fluid in Alzheimer's disease (dated by TCRdb to 2020 to 2021). Library construction relied on 10x single-cell sequencing. Sequenced on a NextSeq 550. TCRdb reprocessed the reads and assigns one entry to each CDR3 protein sequence, leaving out DNA. This sample's table has entries for roughly 1,200 distinct CDR3 sequences. The ten top clones hold about 8% of the sample. Sequenced sample: cerebrospinal fluid. The origin of the receptors is a human donor with Alzheimer's disease.

This clonotype is classed as medium-sized by frequency. The chain combines TRBV28 with TRBJ2-1; TCRdb's D call, TRBD2, is unchecked because there is no DNA. The CDR3 extends over 13 amino acids. Germline-derived CDR1 and CDR2 are MDHEN and SYDVKM. The CDR3 loop is CASRVAGGDEQFF.

According to its frequency, this clonotype is medium-sized. The chain employs TRBV5-4 and TRBJ2-2; TCRdb proposes TRBD1, but this gene call is untestable without DNA. The CDR3 runs 15 residues. CDR1 is SGHNT and CDR2 is YYREEE in the germline V gene (reference sequence). This chain's CDR3 is CASSLDRASTGELFF.

By frequency, this clonotype is large (0.1 to 1%). The V gene is TRBV9, the J gene TRBJ2-5; TCRdb designates TRBD2, a call that cannot be tested without DNA. The CDR3 is 14 residues long. In germline, CDR1 is SGDLS, CDR2 YYNGEE. The CDR3 spells CASSVVSGGETQYF.

Measured by frequency, this clonotype is medium-sized. The V gene is TRBV6-5, the J gene TRBJ2-6. This CDR3 is built from 18 residues. Germline V gives CDR1 MNHEY, CDR2 SVGAGI. CDR3 sequence: CASSYSRAEASGANVLTF.

According to its frequency, this clonotype is large. CDR3 residues: CASSLMEETQYF. The V call is TRBV12-3 or TRBV12-4, the J call TRBJ2-5. The CDR3 has 12 amino acids.

Considering frequency, this clonotype is medium-sized. The rearrangement joins TRBV7-8 to TRBJ2-3; TCRdb gives TRBD1 as the D gene, but with no DNA this cannot be confirmed. Germline V CDR1 and CDR2: SGHVS, FQNEAQ. The CDR3 length is 16 residues. The CDR3 is CASSFAEAGVTDTQYF.

Frequency places this clonotype as medium-sized. V gene TRBV20-1 combines with J gene TRBJ2-7; TCRdb calls TRBD1, which cannot be checked without DNA. This CDR3 spans 15 amino acids. CDR1 is DFQATT, CDR2 SNEGSKA, per germline (reference sequence). The CDR3 sequence: CSARDRNRVAYEQYF.

By frequency, this clonotype is large. This sequence joins TRBV4-1 and TRBJ1-1. Germline CDR1 reads MGHRA; CDR2 reads YSYEKL. The CDR3 totals 13 residues. The CDR3 spells CASSQGENTEAFF.

Considering frequency, this clonotype is large. The CDR3 spells CASSLIGGQGQDYGYTF. V usage is TRBV7-2 and J usage is TRBJ1-2; TCRdb's D gene call, TRBD1, goes unchecked for lack of DNA. The CDR3 runs to 17 residues. Germline V CDR1 and CDR2: SGHTA, FQGNSA.

By frequency, this clonotype registers large. The chain links TRBV28 to TRBJ2-4; TCRdb names TRBD2, which stays unverified in the absence of DNA. This CDR3 comprises 17 residues. Germline V gene lookup returns CDR1 MDHEN and CDR2 SYDVKM. The CDR3 spells CASSLRTSGVAKNIQYF.

By frequency, this clonotype registers medium-sized. The CDR3: CSASGLAGGVGSYNEQFF. The chain links TRBV20-1 to TRBJ2-1; TCRdb's D gene call, TRBD2, goes unchecked for lack of DNA. This CDR3 contains 18 residues. Germline assignment: CDR1 DFQATT and CDR2 SNEGSKA (reference sequence).

Frequency places this clonotype as large. The rearrangement links TRBV28 to TRBJ1-5; checking the TCRdb D call of TRBD1 is not possible without DNA. Germline values: CDR1 MDHEN, CDR2 SYDVKM. CDR3 length: 15 residues. The CDR3 is CATRRLQGGNQPQHF.

Considering frequency, this clonotype is medium-sized. The chain carries TRBV9 and TRBJ1-2; TCRdb indicates TRBD1, and absent DNA this call remains unverified. The length of the CDR3 is 13 residues. Germline V gene lookup returns CDR1 SGDLS and CDR2 YYNGEE. This CDR3 is CASSVEGVGGYTF. Supplemented by reference TRBV9 and TRBJ1-2, the full variable domain reads DSGVTQTPKHLITATGQRVTLRCSPRSGDLSVYWYQQSLDQGLQFLIQYYNGEERAKGNILERFSAQQFPDLHSELNLSSLELGDSALYFCASSVEGVGGYTFGSGTRLTVV.

V gene TRBV5-6 combines with J gene TRBJ1-1. The CDR3 is 13 residues long. Germline CDR1 reads SGHDT; CDR2 reads YYEEEE. The CDR3 spells CASSLVGQYEAFF. The full variable domain, completed using reference TRBV5-6 and TRBJ1-1, is DAGVTQSPTHLIKTRGQQVTLRCSPKSGHDTVSWYQQALGQGPQFIFQYYEEEERQRGNFPDRFSGHQFPNYSSELNVNALLLGDSALYLCASSLVGQYEAFFGQGTRLTVV.

This clonotype is large by frequency. The chain has TRBV7-9 and TRBJ1-5. The CDR3 length is 14 residues. Germline V gives CDR1 SEHNR, CDR2 FQNEAQ (reference sequence). CDR3 protein: CASSKDYSNQPQHF.

Frequency places this clonotype as medium-sized. The chain combines TRBV7-2 with TRBJ2-3. The CDR3 covers 12 residues. Germline values: CDR1 SGHTA, CDR2 FQGNSA. The CDR3 sequence is CASSSSTDTQYF.